These T cell receptor beta chains were read from a single sample in a study of cytomegalovirus exposure and HLA in healthy donors. Produced via immunoSEQ multiplex PCR; TCRdb's table is partial and in-frame only. The repertoire includes about 140,000 clones, approximately 71% of them detected once, and nearly 5% sits in the top ten. Sequenced material: PBMCs. The receptors come from a woman in her forties or fifties in good health and CMV-seronegative. The conserved cysteine and the conserved F or W are not part of the CDR3 here.

cdr3_length,v_call,j_call,cdr3_aa
13,TRBV19,TRBJ1-4,ASSVRDRANEKLF
9,TRBV20-1,TRBJ2-7,SARGDYEQY
13,TRBV11-3,TRBJ2-2,ASSLGQAQYGELF
10,TRBV11-3,TRBJ1-2,ASSRQGYGYT
14,TRBV19,TRBJ1-5,ASSIEVRAGNQPQH
13,TRBV7-9,TRBJ2-2,ASSLVLSSTGELF
10,TRBV10-2,TRBJ2-7,ASSEAVYEQY
11,TRBV29-1,TRBJ2-7,SAAGTGSYEQY
12,TRBV19,TRBJ1-5,ASRRGQGRVRQH
12,TRBV29-1,TRBJ2-2,SATGTANTGELF
13,TRBV30,TRBJ2-5,AWSGGTGGRETQY
12,TRBV25-1,TRBJ2-1,ASSEGQFYNEQF
11,TRBV30,TRBJ1-5,AWRTDSNQPQH
9,TRBV28,TRBJ2-7,ASKEGYEQY
11,TRBV29-1,TRBJ2-7,SVEVGGYYEQY
12,TRBV28,TRBJ2-5,ASSFQDSQETQY
12,TRBV10-1,TRBJ2-5,ASTDGLVSGTQY
12,TRBV7-9,TRBJ1-1,ASSSLWGGAEAF
15,TRBV27,TRBJ1-5,ASSPFGTGALNQPQH
12,TRBV7-2,TRBJ2-5,ASSARTRSETQY
13,TRBV2,TRBJ2-1,ASSLKGAPYNEQF